A selection of T cell receptor beta chains follows, all from one sample in a study of T cell clonotyping in hematopoietic cell transplantation. This table comes from immunoSEQ multiplex PCR, and its TCRdb copy is limited to in-frame clones, with some not included. Among some 40,000 clones listed, roughly 92% were seen once. The sample was peripheral blood mononuclear cells. All receptors derive from a woman in her forties or fifties in good health. Some clones in this sample may be carry-over from other donors' samples. The CDR3 runs from the conserved cysteine through the conserved F or W. Each record gives: J gene, V gene, CDR3 protein.

TRBJ2-5 | TRBV7-2 | CASSLLVSTETQYF
TRBJ1-6 | TRBV5-1 | CASSLEGSSSYNSPLHF
TRBJ2-7 | TRBV6-1 | CASSGTPSYEQYF
TRBJ1-6 | TRBV7-9 | CASSLQNSPLHF
TRBJ2-1 | TRBV6-1 | CASSVTGGEQFF
TRBJ1-5 | TRBV6-6 | CASSYQGYNQPQHF
TRBJ1-1 | TRBV25-1 | CASSKQGPTEAFF
TRBJ2-1 | TRBV6-4 | CASTGQSYNEQFF
TRBJ2-7 | TRBV7-3 | CASSLRDGVNEQYF
TRBJ1-2 | TRBV4-3 | CASSREQGYGYTF
TRBJ1-3 | TRBV9 | CASSPQPGTGENTIYF
TRBJ1-2 | TRBV11-3 | CASSFRSGGRGYTF
TRBJ2-7 | TRBV30 | CAWSRANSILSYEQYF
TRBJ1-1 | TRBV5-1 | CASSQGQGGNTEAFF
TRBJ2-5 | TRBV19 | CASSILHSGIPQETQYF
TRBJ2-7 | TRBV19 | CASKALPGVAYEQYF
TRBJ2-4 | TRBV7-2 | CASSLSGRGNIQYF
TRBJ1-1 | TRBV30 | CAWIRQGVGTEAFF
TRBJ1-3 | TRBV5-1 | CASSLEGNTIYF
TRBJ2-3 | TRBV7-2 | CASSLVAAGGISTDTQYF
TRBJ2-6 | TRBV29-1 | CSVGDRGTGANVLTF